These 8 T cell receptor beta chains were all obtained from the same sample, sequenced in a study of blood T cell repertoires in COVID-19. Sequencing was performed with immunoSEQ multiplex PCR; in TCRdb, only in-frame clones are kept and a portion is missing. The sample lists about 240,000 clones; 86% were seen once. Material for sequencing was peripheral blood. The receptors here all came from a young woman who had recovered from COVID-19.

This chain uses TRBV15 with TRBJ2-7; no firm D call. CDR3 size: 13 residues. Looked up from germline, CDR1 is LNHNV and CDR2 is YYDKDF (reference sequence). Trimming left V 0 bases short and J 5 bases short, with 8 bases between. CDR3 protein: CATSRDSRNEQYF. The CDR3, as DNA: TGTGCCACCAGCAGAGATAGCAGAAACGAGCAGTACTTC.

This chain uses TRBV4-3 with TRBJ2-7, with D perhaps TRBD2 (6 bases). Germline V lookup: CDR1 LGHNA, CDR2 YSLEER. V gave up 4 bases and J gave up 1 base, with 11 bases separating them. CDR3 length: 14 residues. CDR3 sequence (DNA): TGCGCCAGCAGCCGATCACTAGCTTCCTACGAGCAGTACTTC. This gives the protein CASSRSLASYEQYF.

This sequence joins TRBV5-1 and TRBJ2-1; 7 nucleotides match TRBD2. Germline V gene lookup returns CDR1 SGHRS and CDR2 YFSETQ. The J segment lost 0 bases and the V segment lost 6 bases, leaving 6 bases of the junction unmatched. The CDR3 loop spans 15 amino acids. The CDR3 region is CASTISSGSYNEQFF. In DNA form, the CDR3 reads TGCGCCAGCACTATTTCTAGCGGCTCCTACAATGAGCAGTTCTTC.

The chain joins TRBV5-4 to TRBJ1-1, with no clear D. V was cut by 0 bases and J by 0 bases, with 12 bases left in between. The CDR3 is made up of 16 amino acids. Germline CDR1 is SGHNT and CDR2 is YYREEE (reference sequence). The CDR3, as DNA: TGTGCCAGCAGCTTGGACCCCAGAGGGATGAACACTGAAGCTTTCTTT. The encoded protein is CASSLDPRGMNTEAFF.

The chain recombines TRBV5-6 with TRBJ1-2; a possible D gene is TRBD1 (6 bases). The CDR3 is made up of 14 amino acids. Trimming left V 2 bases short and J 5 bases short, with 13 bases between. Germline CDR1 SGHDT, CDR2 YYEEEE. CDR3 in amino acids: CASSFDRNSYGYTF. CDR3 bases: TGTGCCAGCAGCTTCGACAGGAATTCTTATGGCTACACCTTC.

The chain links TRBV6-5 to TRBJ2-7, with D perhaps matching TRBD1 (5 bases). This CDR3 has 16 amino acids. Germline loops: CDR1 MNHEY, CDR2 SVGAGI. V gave up 3 bases and J gave up 2 bases, with 17 bases separating them. The CDR3 region is CASSYSPQVSTYEQYF. CDR3 in DNA: TGTGCCAGCAGTTATTCCCCACAGGTATCAACCTACGAGCAGTACTTC.

Concerning this clone: A much larger clone sits a single nucleotide away, making a read error possible. The same CDR3 also results from other DNA sequences found in this sample. The chain recombines TRBV7-9 with TRBJ2-3; D unresolved. Germline CDR1 SEHNR, CDR2 FQNEAQ (reference sequence). The V end was cut by 5 bases, the J end by 0 bases, with 3 bases between. The CDR3 covers 12 residues. CDR3 DNA: TGTGCCAGCAGCCCGAGCACAGATACGCAGTATTTT. Its protein is CASSPSTDTQYF.

The chain joins TRBV11-2 to TRBJ2-7; tentatively, D is TRBD2 (5 bases). Looked up from germline, CDR1 is SGHAT and CDR2 is FQNNGV. The V gene lost 5 bases and the J gene lost 4 bases, with 12 bases spanning the gap. This CDR3 comprises 13 residues. CDR3: CASSIEGPYEQYF. The CDR3 region has the DNA TGTGCCAGCAGCATCGAGGGCCCATACGAGCAGTACTTC.